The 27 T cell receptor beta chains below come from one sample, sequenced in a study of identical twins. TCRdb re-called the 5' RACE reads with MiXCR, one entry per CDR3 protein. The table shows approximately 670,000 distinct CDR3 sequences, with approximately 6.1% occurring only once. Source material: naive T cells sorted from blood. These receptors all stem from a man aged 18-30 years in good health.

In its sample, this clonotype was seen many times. In nucleotides, the CDR3 is TGTGCCAGCAGTGGTACAGCTCCGCAAGAGACCCAGTACTTC. Encoded protein: CASSGTAPQETQYF. V and J are TRBV6-2 or TRBV6-3 and TRBJ2-5, with D uncertain. Between the trimmed V and J ends, which lost 5 bases and 2 bases, there was a span of 12 bases. This CDR3 has 14 residues. The germline gives CDR1 MNHEY, CDR2 SVGEGT.

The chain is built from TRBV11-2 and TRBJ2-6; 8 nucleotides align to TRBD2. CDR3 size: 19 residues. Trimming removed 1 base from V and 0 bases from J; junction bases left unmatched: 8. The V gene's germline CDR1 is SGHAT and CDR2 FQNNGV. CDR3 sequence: CASSLVAGGPGSGANVLTF. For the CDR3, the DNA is TGTGCCAGCAGCTTAGTGGCGGGAGGCCCTGGCTCTGGGGCCAACGTCCTGACTTTC.

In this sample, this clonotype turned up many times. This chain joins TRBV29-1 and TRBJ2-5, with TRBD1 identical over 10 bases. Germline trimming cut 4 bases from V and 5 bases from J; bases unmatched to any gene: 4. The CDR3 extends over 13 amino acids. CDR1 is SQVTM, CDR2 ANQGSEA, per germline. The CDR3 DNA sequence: TGCAGCGTTGGACAGGGGGCATGGGAGACCCAGTACTTC. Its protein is CSVGQGAWETQYF.

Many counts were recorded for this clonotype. CDR3 region: CSVLRQGWEYGYTF. CDR3 nucleotides: TGCAGCGTGTTACGACAGGGGTGGGAGTATGGCTACACCTTC. J is TRBJ1-2 and V is TRBV29-1; 8 bases are shared with TRBD1. Germline CDR1 and CDR2: SQVTM and ANQGSEA. The CDR3 has 14 residues. The junction had 11 bases not matched to a gene; V was cut back by 6 bases and J by 5 bases.

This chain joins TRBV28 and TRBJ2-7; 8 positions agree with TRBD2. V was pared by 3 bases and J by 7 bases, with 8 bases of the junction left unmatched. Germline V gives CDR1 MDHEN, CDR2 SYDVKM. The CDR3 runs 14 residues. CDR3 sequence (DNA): TGTGCCAGCAGTTTCTATAGCGGGAAGGGTGAGCAGTACTTC. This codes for CASSFYSGKGEQYF.

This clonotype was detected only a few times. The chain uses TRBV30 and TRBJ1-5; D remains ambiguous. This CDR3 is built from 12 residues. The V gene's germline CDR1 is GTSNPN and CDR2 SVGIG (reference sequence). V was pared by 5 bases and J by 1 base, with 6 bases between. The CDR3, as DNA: TGTGCCTGGGCCAGGAGCAATCAGCCCCAGCATTTT. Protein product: CAWARSNQPQHF.

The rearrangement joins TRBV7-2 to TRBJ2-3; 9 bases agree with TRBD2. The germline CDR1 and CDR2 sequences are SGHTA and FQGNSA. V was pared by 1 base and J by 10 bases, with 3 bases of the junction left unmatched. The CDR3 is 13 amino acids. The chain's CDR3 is CASSLGAGGPQYF. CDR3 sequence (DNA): TGTGCCAGCAGCTTAGGCGCGGGAGGGCCGCAGTATTTT.

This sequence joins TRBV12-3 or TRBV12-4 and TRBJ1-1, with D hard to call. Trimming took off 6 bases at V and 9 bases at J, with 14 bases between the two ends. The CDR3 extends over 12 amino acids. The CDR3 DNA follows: TGTGCCAGCAGCATGACCGGGTTCCAAGCTTTCTTT. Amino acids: CASSMTGFQAFF.

CDR3 protein: CASSPPAGGGRSDTQYF. The CDR3 bases are TGTGCCAGCAGCCCTCCGGCAGGGGGGGGGAGGTCAGATACGCAGTATTTT. The chain combines TRBV7-8 with TRBJ2-3; TRBD1 or TRBD2 may be the D gene (7 bases each). Per the germline V gene, CDR1 is SGHVS and CDR2 is FQNEAQ. The length of the CDR3 is 17 residues. The V end lost 5 bases, the J end lost 4 bases, and 22 bases lay between the germline ends.

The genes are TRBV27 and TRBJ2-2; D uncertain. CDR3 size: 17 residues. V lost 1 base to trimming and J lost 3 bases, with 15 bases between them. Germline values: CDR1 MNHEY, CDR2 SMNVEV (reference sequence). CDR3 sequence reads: CASSLFWSVIDTGELFF. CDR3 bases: TGTGCCAGCAGTTTATTTTGGAGCGTTATCGACACCGGGGAGCTGTTTTTT.

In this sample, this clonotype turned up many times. CDR3 region: CSALAGGWNTGELFF. The CDR3 bases are TGCAGTGCACTAGCGGGAGGGTGGAACACCGGGGAGCTGTTTTTT. The genes are TRBV20-1 and TRBJ2-2; 13 nucleotides agree with TRBD2. Germline V gives CDR1 DFQATT, CDR2 SNEGSKA (reference sequence). Losses at the gene ends were 6 bases for V and 1 base for J; bases not matched to a gene: 2. The length of the CDR3 is 15 residues.

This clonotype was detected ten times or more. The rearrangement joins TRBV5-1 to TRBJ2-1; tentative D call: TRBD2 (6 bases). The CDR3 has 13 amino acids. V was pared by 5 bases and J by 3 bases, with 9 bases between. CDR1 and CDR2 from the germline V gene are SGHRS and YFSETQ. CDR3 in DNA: TGCGCCAGCAGGGAGGGAATCTACAATGAGCAGTTCTTC. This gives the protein CASREGIYNEQFF.

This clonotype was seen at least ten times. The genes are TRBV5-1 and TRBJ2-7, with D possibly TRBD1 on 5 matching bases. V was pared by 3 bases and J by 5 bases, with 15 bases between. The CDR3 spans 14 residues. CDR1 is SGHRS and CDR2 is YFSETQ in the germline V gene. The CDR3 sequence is CASSSQASSDEQYF. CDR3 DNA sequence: TGCGCCAGCAGCTCACAGGCGTCGTCGGACGAGCAGTACTTC.

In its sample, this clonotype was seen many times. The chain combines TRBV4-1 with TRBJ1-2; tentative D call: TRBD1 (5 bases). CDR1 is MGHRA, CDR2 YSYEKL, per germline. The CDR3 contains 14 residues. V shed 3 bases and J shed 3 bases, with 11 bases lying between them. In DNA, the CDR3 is TGCGCCAGCAGCCATCCAGGGAGGGACTATGGCTACACCTTC. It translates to CASSHPGRDYGYTF.

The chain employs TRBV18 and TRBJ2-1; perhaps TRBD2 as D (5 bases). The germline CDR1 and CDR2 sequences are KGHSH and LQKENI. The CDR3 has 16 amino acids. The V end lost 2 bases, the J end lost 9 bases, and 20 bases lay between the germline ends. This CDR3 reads CASSPYGPGKEVEQFF. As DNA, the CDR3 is TGTGCCAGCTCACCATATGGTCCGGGGAAGGAGGTTGAGCAGTTCTTC. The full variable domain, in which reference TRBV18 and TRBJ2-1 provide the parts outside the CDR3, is NAGVMQNPRHLVRRRGQEARLRCSPMKGHSHVYWYRQLPEEGLKFMVYLQKENIIDESGMPKERFSAEFPKEGPSILRIQQVVRGDSAAYFCASSPYGPGKEVEQFFGPGTRLTVL.

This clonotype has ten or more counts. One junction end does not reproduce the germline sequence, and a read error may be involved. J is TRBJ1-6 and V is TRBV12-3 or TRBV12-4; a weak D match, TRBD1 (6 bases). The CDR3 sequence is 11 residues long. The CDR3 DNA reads TGTGCCAGCAGCTTAGGGGGGACCCTCCACTTT. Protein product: CASSLGGTLHF.

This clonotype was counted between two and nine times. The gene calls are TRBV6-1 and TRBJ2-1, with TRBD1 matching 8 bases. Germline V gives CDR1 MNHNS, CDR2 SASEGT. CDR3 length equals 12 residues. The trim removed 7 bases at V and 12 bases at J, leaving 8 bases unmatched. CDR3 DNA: TGTGCCAGCACCACCTCCGGGACAGGGCAGTTCTTC. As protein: CASTTSGTGQFF.

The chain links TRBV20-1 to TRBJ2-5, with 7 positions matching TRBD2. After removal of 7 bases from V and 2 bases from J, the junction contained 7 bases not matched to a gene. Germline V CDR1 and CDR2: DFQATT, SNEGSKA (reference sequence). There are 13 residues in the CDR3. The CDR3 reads CSGREREQETQYF. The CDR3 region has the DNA TGCAGTGGGCGTGAGCGGGAACAAGAGACCCAGTACTTC.

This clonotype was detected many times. The CDR3 coding sequence is TGTGCCAGCCGGTCGGCGACAGGGTATCTCTCTGAAGCTTTCTTT. Its protein product is CASRSATGYLSEAFF. The V gene is TRBV6-1, the J gene TRBJ1-1; TRBD1 matches at 7 bases. J gave up 6 bases and V 8 bases, and 15 bases lay outside the gene matches. The CDR3 has 15 amino acids. CDR1 is MNHNS and CDR2 is SASEGT in the germline V gene.

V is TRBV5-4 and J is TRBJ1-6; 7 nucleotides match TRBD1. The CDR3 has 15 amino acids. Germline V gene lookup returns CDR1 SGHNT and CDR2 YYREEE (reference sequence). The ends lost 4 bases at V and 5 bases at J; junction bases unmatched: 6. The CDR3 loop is CASSTGQSDNSPLHF. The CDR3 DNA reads TGTGCCAGCAGCACGGGACAGAGTGATAATTCACCCCTCCACTTT.

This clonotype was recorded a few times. The CDR3 nucleotides are TGTGCCAGCACCCCTTCGTCTCCTGAAGCTTTCTTT. Protein product: CASTPSSPEAFF. The chain couples TRBV7-9 to TRBJ1-1; D remains unclear. The germline CDR1 and CDR2 sequences are SEHNR and FQNEAQ (reference sequence). V lost 7 bases and J 6 bases, leaving 12 bases between the germline ends. The CDR3 is made up of 12 amino acids.

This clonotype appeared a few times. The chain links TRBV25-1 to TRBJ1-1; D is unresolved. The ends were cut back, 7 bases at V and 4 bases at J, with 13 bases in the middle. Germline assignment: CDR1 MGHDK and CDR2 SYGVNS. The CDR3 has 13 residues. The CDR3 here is CASMVMGSTEAFF. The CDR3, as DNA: TGTGCCAGCATGGTTATGGGGAGCACTGAAGCTTTCTTT.

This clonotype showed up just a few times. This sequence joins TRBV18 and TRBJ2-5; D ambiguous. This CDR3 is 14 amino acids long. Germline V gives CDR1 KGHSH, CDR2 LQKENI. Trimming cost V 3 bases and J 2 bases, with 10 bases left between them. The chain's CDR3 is CASSPPEPQETQYF. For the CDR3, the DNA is TGTGCCAGCTCACCCCCGGAGCCTCAAGAGACCCAGTACTTC.

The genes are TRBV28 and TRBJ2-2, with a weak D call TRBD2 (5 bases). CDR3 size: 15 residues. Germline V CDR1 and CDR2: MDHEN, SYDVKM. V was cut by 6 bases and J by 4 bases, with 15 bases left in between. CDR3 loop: CASSHTGRATGELFF. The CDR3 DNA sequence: TGTGCCAGCAGCCATACGGGAAGGGCCACCGGGGAGCTGTTTTTT.

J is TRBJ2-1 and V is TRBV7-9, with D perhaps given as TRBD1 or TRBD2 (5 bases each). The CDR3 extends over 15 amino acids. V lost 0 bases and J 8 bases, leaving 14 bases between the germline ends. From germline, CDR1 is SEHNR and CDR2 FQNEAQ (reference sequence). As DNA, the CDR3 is TGTGCCAGCAGCTTAGCGGCAGGGCGGGCGGATGAGCAGTTCTTC. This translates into CASSLAAGRADEQFF. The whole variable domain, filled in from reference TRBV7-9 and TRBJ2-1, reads DTGVSQNPRHKITKRGQNVTFRCDPISEHNRLYWYRQTLGQGPEFLTYFQNEAQLEKSRLLSDRFSAERPKGSFSTLEIQRTEQGDSAMYLCASSLAAGRADEQFFGPGTRLTVL.

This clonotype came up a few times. The CDR3 nucleotides read TGCGCCAGCAGGTTTCAGGGGGGGGCGGAAGCTGAAGCTTTCTTT. This codes for CASRFQGGAEAEAFF. The rearrangement joins TRBV10-2 to TRBJ1-1, with 7 nucleotides matching TRBD1. The trim removed 6 bases at V and 6 bases at J, leaving 13 bases unmatched. The CDR3 has 15 amino acids. Germline CDR1 and CDR2: WSHSY and SAAADI.

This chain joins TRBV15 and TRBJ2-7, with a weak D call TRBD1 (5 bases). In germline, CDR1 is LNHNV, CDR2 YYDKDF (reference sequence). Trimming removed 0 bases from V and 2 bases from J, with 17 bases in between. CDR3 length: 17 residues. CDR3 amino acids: CATSREILGDSTYEQYV. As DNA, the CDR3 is TGTGCCACCAGCAGAGAAATCCTGGGCGACAGCACCTACGAGCAGTACGTC.